This TCR beta chain was found in a study of cytomegalovirus exposure and HLA in healthy donors. General observations from the study: Earlier analysis found most TCR beta V segments productive about 87% or about 30% of the time. Excluded were some V segments that proved indistinguishable, including TRBV6-2 and TRBV6-3. Reportedly, a later analysis found an Asian-associated ancestry cluster had fewer N-insertions than the roughly 700-donor mean.

13 Jbeta primers and 60 Vbeta primers were used for the PCR. Method: immunoSEQ multiplex PCR; TCRdb's copy keeps in-frame clones and lacks some. The table shows 100,000 or so clones, with around three quarters occurring only once. The germline gives CDR1 MGHRA, CDR2 YSYEKL. This CDR3 has 13 residues. Trimming cost V 2 bases and J 4 bases; bases outside gene matches: 2. This clone was detected only a few times. Antigen: not known. Sample: PBMCs. This chain joins TRBV4-1 and TRBJ2-7, with 7 nucleotides matching TRBD1. This TCR derives from a man aged 35 to 55 in good health and CMV-seropositive. CDR3 in DNA: TGCGCCAGCAGCCAACAGACAGGGTACGAGCAGTACTTC. Amino acid sequence: CASSQQTGYEQYF.